One T cell receptor (beta chain) is described in this entry. How the authors handled the data: Scientists estimated how many nucleated cells there were by amplifying reference gene primers. The assay was immunoSEQ multiplex PCR, and TCRdb's table has in-frame clones only and misses some. D and trimming come from the DNA, and the V and J calls and clone size come from that table. The table has some 130,000 clones, 87% seen once. This sample is drawn from a study of blood T cell repertoires in COVID-19. Study information: Samples taken during acute and convalescent COVID-19 were collected in the United States, Italy and Spain. Sample material is recorded as cDNA or gDNA derived from T cells, B-cell-depleted T cells, or PBMCs.

The CDR3 contains 15 residues. V lost 6 bases, J lost 2 bases, and 14 bases lay in between. Germline lookup yields CDR1 MNHEY and CDR2 SVGAGI. V usage is TRBV6-5 and J usage is TRBJ2-1, with D possibly TRBD2 on 5 matching bases. Sequenced material: peripheral blood. This TCR was sampled from a man between 45 and 60 years old with active COVID-19. The DNA of the CDR3 is TGTGCCAGCAGCCGGTCCGGGATTACCTACAATGAGCAGTTCTTC. Its translation is CASSRSGITYNEQFF.